This TCR beta chain originates from a study of cytomegalovirus exposure and HLA in healthy donors. Overall study results and limits: The tendency of first-cohort TCR clusters to co-occur in the roughly 120 validation repertoires was the finding of a later analysis. Altogether, 160 or so TCR beta chains were recorded as cytomegalovirus-associated.

Comment on this clone: What it binds is unknown.

Only in-frame clones appear in the TCRdb table, and some are missing; sequencing was by immunoSEQ multiplex PCR. The table includes some 69,000 clones, roughly 96% detected once. V lost 8 bases, J lost 4 bases, and 10 bases stayed unmatched. Germline CDR1 is MDHEN and CDR2 is SYDVKM. This CDR3 has 14 residues. The donors were members of the approximately 120-subject validation cohort (separate from the approximately 730-subject first cohort). Sample: PBMCs. The origin of this receptor is a man between 18 and 35 years old in good health and CMV-seronegative. The rearrangement uses TRBV28 and TRBJ2-7; 8 positions match TRBD1. CDR3 residues: CASGRTGFVYEQYF. As DNA, the CDR3 is TGTGCCAGCGGGCGGACAGGGTTTGTGTACGAGCAGTACTTC. Full variable domain (outside the CDR3, taken from reference TRBV28 and TRBJ2-7): DVKVTQSSRYLVKRTGEKVFLECVQDMDHENMFWYRQDPGLGLRLIYFSYDVKMKEKGDIPEGYSVSREKKERFSLILESASTNQTSMYLCASGRTGFVYEQYFGPGTRLTVT.